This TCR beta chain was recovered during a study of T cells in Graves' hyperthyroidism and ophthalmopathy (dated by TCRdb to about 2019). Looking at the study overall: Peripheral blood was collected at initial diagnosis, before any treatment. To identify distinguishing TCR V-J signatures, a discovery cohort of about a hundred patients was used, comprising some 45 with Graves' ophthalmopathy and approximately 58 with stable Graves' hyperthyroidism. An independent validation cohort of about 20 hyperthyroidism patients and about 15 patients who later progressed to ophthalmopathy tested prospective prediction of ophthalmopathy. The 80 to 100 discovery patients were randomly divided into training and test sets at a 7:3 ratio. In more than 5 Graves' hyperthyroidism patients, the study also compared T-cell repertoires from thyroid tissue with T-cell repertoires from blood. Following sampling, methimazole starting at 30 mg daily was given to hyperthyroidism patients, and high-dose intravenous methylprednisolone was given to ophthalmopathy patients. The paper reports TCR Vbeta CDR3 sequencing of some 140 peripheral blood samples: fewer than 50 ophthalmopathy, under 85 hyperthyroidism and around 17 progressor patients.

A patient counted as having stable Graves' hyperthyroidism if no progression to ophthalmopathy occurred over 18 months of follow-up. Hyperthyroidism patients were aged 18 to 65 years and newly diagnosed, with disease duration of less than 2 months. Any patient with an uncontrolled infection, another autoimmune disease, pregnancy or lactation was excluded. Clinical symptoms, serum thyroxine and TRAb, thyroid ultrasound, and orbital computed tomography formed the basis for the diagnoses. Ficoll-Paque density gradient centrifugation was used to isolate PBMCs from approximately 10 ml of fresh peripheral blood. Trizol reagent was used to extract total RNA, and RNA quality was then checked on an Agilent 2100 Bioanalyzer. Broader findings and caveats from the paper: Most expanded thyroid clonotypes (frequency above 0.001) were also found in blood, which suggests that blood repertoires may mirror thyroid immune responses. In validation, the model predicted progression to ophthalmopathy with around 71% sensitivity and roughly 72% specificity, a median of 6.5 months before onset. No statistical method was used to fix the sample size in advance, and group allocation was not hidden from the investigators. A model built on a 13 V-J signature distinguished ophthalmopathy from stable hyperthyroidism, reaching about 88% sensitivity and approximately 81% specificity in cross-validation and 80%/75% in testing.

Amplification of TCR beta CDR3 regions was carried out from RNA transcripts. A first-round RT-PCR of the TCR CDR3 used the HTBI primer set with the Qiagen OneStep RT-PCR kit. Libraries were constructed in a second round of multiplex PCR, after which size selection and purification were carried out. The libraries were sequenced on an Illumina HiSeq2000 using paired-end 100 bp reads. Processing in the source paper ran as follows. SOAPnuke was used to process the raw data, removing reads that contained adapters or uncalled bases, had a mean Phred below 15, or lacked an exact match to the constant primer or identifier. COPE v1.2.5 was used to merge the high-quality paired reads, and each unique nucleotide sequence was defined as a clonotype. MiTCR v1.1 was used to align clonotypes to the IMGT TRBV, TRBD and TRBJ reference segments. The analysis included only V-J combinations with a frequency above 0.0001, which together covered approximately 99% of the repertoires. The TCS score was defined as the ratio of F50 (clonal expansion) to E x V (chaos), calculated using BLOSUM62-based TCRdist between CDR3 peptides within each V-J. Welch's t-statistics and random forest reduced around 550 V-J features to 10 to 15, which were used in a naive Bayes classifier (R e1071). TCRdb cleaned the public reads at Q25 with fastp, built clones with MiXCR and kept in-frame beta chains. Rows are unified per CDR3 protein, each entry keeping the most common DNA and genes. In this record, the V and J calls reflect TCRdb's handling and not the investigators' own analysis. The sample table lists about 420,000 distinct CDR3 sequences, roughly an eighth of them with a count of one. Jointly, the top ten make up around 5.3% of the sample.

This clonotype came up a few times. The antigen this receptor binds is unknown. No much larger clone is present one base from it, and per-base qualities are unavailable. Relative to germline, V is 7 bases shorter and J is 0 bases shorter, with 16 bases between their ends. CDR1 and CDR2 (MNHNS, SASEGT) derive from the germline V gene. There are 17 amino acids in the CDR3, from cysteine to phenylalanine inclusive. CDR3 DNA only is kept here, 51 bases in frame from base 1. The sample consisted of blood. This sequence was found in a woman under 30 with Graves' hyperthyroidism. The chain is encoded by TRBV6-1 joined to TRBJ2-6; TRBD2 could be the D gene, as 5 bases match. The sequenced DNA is TGTGCCAGCACCCCCGAGGGCGGTAGCTCTGGGGCCAACGTCCTGACTTTC. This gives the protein CASTPEGGSSGANVLTF.